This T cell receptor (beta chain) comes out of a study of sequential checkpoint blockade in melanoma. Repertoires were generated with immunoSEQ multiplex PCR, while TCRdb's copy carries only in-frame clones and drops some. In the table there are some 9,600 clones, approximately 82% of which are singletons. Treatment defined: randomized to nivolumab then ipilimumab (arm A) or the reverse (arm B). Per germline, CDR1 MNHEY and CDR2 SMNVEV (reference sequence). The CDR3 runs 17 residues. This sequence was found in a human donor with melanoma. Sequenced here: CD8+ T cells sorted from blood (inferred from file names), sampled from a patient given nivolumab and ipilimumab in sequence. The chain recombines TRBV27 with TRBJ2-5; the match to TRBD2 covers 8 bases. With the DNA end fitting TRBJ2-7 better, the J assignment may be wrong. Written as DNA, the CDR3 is TGTGCCAGCAGTCGAAACCCGATGCGGGAGGATTTCTACGAGCAGTACTTC. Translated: CASSRNPMREDFYEQYF.